The 28 T cell receptor beta chains listed next were all sequenced from one sample in a study of blood T cell repertoires in COVID-19 (TCRdb year 2020). The library relied on the immunoSEQ multiplex PCR assay. In TCRdb, the immuneACCESS table is reduced to in-frame sequences with V and J assigned. These tables do not hold every clone; where another copy was compared, an unresolved V gene accounts for under half, and the others remain unexplained. Present in this sample are 350,000 to 450,000 clones, nearly 90% of which were seen just once. 1.4% to 1.5% of the sample is taken by the ten largest. Material for sequencing was PBMCs or T cells enriched from blood (not recorded which). The origin of the receptors is a woman between 18 and 29 years old who had been exposed to COVID-19.

The V and J genes are TRBV29-1 and TRBJ1-4; unclear D gene. Germline CDR1 is SQVTM and CDR2 is ANQGSEA. Trimming stripped 7 bases from V and 1 base from J, with 10 bases between. This CDR3 is built from 13 residues. CDR3 sequence: CSGRRGTNEKLFF. The DNA of the CDR3 is TGCAGCGGACGGCGGGGAACTAATGAAAAACTGTTTTTT.

The rearrangement links TRBV7-8 to TRBJ1-4; D is unclear. This CDR3 comprises 13 residues. Germline lookup yields CDR1 SGHVS and CDR2 FQNEAQ. Trimming took off 3 bases at V and 5 bases at J, with 7 bases between the two ends. The CDR3 protein is CASSFGGNEKLFF. In DNA form, the CDR3 reads TGTGCCAGCAGCTTTGGCGGAAATGAAAAACTGTTTTTT.

CDR3 DNA: TGTGCCAGCAGCCGGGATCAAACGGCGGGCACTGAAGCTTTCTTT. The encoded protein is CASSRDQTAGTEAFF. The chain employs TRBV9 and TRBJ1-1, with D unclear. In germline, CDR1 is SGDLS, CDR2 YYNGEE. There are 15 residues in the CDR3. Trimming stripped 4 bases from V and 4 bases from J, with 17 bases between.

The rearrangement links TRBV9 to TRBJ1-2; D uncertain. Trimming stripped 0 bases from V and 0 bases from J, with 9 bases between. Germline loops: CDR1 SGDLS, CDR2 YYNGEE. The CDR3 length is 15 residues. CDR3 protein: CASSVATGANYGYTF. Written as DNA, the CDR3 is TGTGCCAGCAGCGTAGCTACGGGAGCTAACTATGGCTACACCTTC.

The gene calls are TRBV7-2 and TRBJ1-2; a weak D match, TRBD1 (6 bases). There are 16 residues in the CDR3. The V and J ends lost 0 bases and 3 bases respectively, with 14 bases between them. CDR1 and CDR2 from the germline V gene are SGHTA and FQGNSA. CDR3 sequence (DNA): TGTGCCAGCAGCTTAGCGCCGGGGGGCGGGTACTATGGCTACACCTTC. Residues: CASSLAPGGGYYGYTF.

This clone was detected once. The sample has other DNA sequences that encode this CDR3 too. This chain links TRBV19 with TRBJ1-1, with 8 bases lining up with TRBD1. Germline V gene sequence: CDR1 LNHDA, CDR2 SQIVND (reference sequence). After removal of 6 bases from V and 1 base from J, the junction contained 1 base not matched to a gene. This CDR3 has 13 amino acids. CDR3 nucleotide sequence: TGTGCCAGTAGGGACAGGGCGAACACTGAAGCTTTCTTT. Protein: CASRDRANTEAFF. Together with reference TRBV19 and TRBJ1-1, the CDR3 gives the full variable domain: DGGITQSPKYLFRKEGQNVTLSCEQNLNHDAMYWYRQDPGQGLRLIYYSQIVNDFQKGDIAEGYSVSREKKESFPLTVTSAQKNPTAFYLCASRDRANTEAFFGQGTRLTVV.

This chain joins TRBV9 and TRBJ2-7; 8 bases are a match to TRBD2. Germline CDR1 and CDR2: SGDLS and YYNGEE. The CDR3 has 16 residues. V was pared by 0 bases and J by 3 bases, with 8 bases of the junction left unmatched. Written as DNA, the CDR3 is TGTGCCAGCAGCGTAGCTAGCGTAGCGGGGAGCTACGAGCAGTACTTC. It codes for CASSVASVAGSYEQYF.

V usage is TRBV30 and J usage is TRBJ2-7, with D perhaps TRBD1 (6 bases). CDR3 length equals 12 residues. CDR1 is GTSNPN and CDR2 is SVGIG in the germline V gene (reference sequence). With 5 bases removed from V and 0 bases from J, the gap between germline ends came to 8 bases. This chain's CDR3 is CAWGDNSYEQYF. The CDR3 DNA reads as TGTGCCTGGGGGGACAACTCCTACGAGCAGTACTTC.

The chain couples TRBV7-3 to TRBJ2-5, with TRBD2 matching 13 bases. CDR1 is SGHTA, CDR2 FQGTGA, per germline. CDR3 length: 15 amino acids. V was pared by 5 bases and J by 4 bases, with 4 bases of the junction left unmatched. Here the CDR3 DNA reads TGTGCCAGCAGCACCGGACTAGCGGGGGTAGAGACCCAGTACTTC. This translates into CASSTGLAGVETQYF.

A few counts support this clone. The chain couples TRBV10-3 to TRBJ1-5; 8 nucleotides align to TRBD1. Trimming took 10 bases from V and 0 from J; bases not matched to a gene: 8. Germline V gene sequence: CDR1 ENHRY, CDR2 SYGVKD. The CDR3 extends over 15 amino acids. The CDR3 spells CASMGTGHSNQPQHF. The CDR3 DNA sequence: TGTGCCAGCATGGGGACAGGCCATAGCAATCAGCCCCAGCATTTT.

This clone has more than one count but fewer than ten. The chain has TRBV6-2 or TRBV6-3 and TRBJ2-1; tentatively, D is TRBD2 (5 bases). Between the trimmed V and J ends, which lost 5 bases and 3 bases, there was a span of 17 bases. The V gene's germline CDR1 is MNHEY and CDR2 SVGEGT. The CDR3 covers 16 residues. The CDR3 is CASSTLGESRYNEQFF. Here the CDR3 DNA reads TGTGCCAGCAGTACCCTCGGGGAGTCCCGCTACAATGAGCAGTTCTTC.

The table lists this clone with a few counts. The rearrangement joins TRBV27 to TRBJ1-4; 8 bases match TRBD1. The CDR3 has 15 amino acids. The germline V gene encodes CDR1 MNHEY and CDR2 SMNVEV (reference sequence). V was clipped by 4 bases and J by 8 bases; unmatched bases: 9. Written as DNA, the CDR3 is TGTGCCAGCAGTTCCGGGACAGGATTTTTCGAAAAACTGTTTTTT. It codes for CASSSGTGFFEKLFF.

This sequence joins TRBV10-1 and TRBJ2-1; the match to TRBD2 covers 8 bases. The V gene's germline CDR1 is WNHNN and CDR2 SYGVQD (reference sequence). The CDR3 consists of 14 residues. The J segment lost 7 bases and the V segment lost 4 bases, leaving 6 bases of the junction unmatched. The CDR3 loop reads CASSGREVRNEQFF. CDR3 in DNA: TGCGCCAGCAGTGGGCGGGAGGTTAGGAATGAGCAGTTCTTC.

The chain links TRBV20-1 to TRBJ2-7; a weak D match, TRBD1 (5 bases). The CDR3 is 11 residues long. Between the trimmed V and J ends, which lost 8 bases and 3 bases, there was a span of 11 bases. CDR1 is DFQATT and CDR2 is SNEGSKA in the germline V gene (reference sequence). CDR3 DNA: TGCAGTACCGTCAGGGTCTACGAGCAGTACTTC. It specifies CSTVRVYEQYF.

This clone was seen a single time. The chain carries TRBV11-2 and TRBJ2-3; 16 bases match TRBD2. Per the germline V gene, CDR1 is SGHAT and CDR2 is FQNNGV. V shed 5 bases, J shed 1 base, and the junction held 6 bases outside the gene matches. The CDR3 consists of 18 residues. CDR3 nucleotides: TGTGCCAGCAGCGATGGGACTAGCGGGGGGGCCCGCACAGATACGCAGTATTTT. Its translation: CASSDGTSGGARTDTQYF.

The chain carries TRBV2 and TRBJ1-1, with a tentative D call TRBD1 (5 bases). The V end lost 9 bases, the J end lost 0 bases, and 11 bases lay between the germline ends. CDR3 length: 13 amino acids. Germline CDR1 SNHLY, CDR2 FYNNEI. This CDR3 is CASNRPLNTEAFF. CDR3 in DNA: TGTGCCAGTAACAGGCCCCTGAACACTGAAGCTTTCTTT.

The V and J genes are TRBV7-9 and TRBJ1-2; 9 bases match TRBD1. Germline values: CDR1 SEHNR, CDR2 FQNEAQ (reference sequence). The CDR3 runs to 13 residues. The V segment lost 3 bases and the J segment 8 bases; nucleotides outside the gene matches: 4. CDR3 bases: TGTGCCAGCAGCTTGGGGACAGGGAAGGGCTACACCTTC. Translating gives CASSLGTGKGYTF.

The J gene is TRBJ2-5, the V gene TRBV24-1; 7 nucleotides align to TRBD1. Trimming at V came to 8 bases and at J to 5 bases, leaving 13 bases not matched to a gene. Germline V gives CDR1 KGHDR, CDR2 SFDVKD. The CDR3 length is 15 residues. The CDR3 DNA is TGTGCCACCAACGCTTGGACAGGCCATAGGGAGACCCAGTACTTC. It encodes CATNAWTGHRETQYF.

The chain joins TRBV5-1 to TRBJ2-3; 7 bases align to TRBD1. Germline V gene sequence: CDR1 SGHRS, CDR2 YFSETQ. V trimming: 0 bases; J trimming: 6 bases; junction bases outside the gene matches: 7. The CDR3 has 15 residues. CDR3 in amino acids: CASSLATGEWDTQYF. The DNA of the CDR3 is TGCGCCAGCAGCTTGGCAACAGGGGAATGGGATACGCAGTATTTT.

The gene calls are TRBV18 and TRBJ1-6; D gene unclear. The CDR3 spans 18 residues. Trimming removed 1 base from V and 6 bases from J, with 19 bases in between. The germline CDR1 and CDR2 sequences are KGHSH and LQKENI. The CDR3 nucleotides read TGTGCCAGCTCACCACTCAATTCTGCTCGAACGGGTAATTCACCCCTCCACTTT. Translated: CASSPLNSARTGNSPLHF.

The chain combines TRBV6-5 with TRBJ2-7, with 7 bases fitting TRBD1. This CDR3 contains 12 residues. CDR1 and CDR2 (germline): MNHEY, SVGAGI. Germline trimming cut 6 bases from V and 6 bases from J; bases unmatched to any gene: 5. CDR3 in amino acids: CASSLTGFEQYF. DNA of the CDR3: TGTGCCAGCAGCCTGACAGGGTTCGAGCAGTACTTC.

The chain employs TRBV19 and TRBJ2-3, with 10 bases lining up with TRBD2. Germline loops: CDR1 LNHDA, CDR2 SQIVND (reference sequence). With V trimmed by 3 bases and J by 1 base, 13 bases remained unmatched. The CDR3 runs to 19 residues. In nucleotides, the CDR3 is TGTGCCAGTAGTATCGCCAGCGGGAGGGCCCGGGGGGGCACAGATACGCAGTATTTT. Residues: CASSIASGRARGGTDTQYF.

The rearrangement joins TRBV7-9 to TRBJ2-7; D is possibly TRBD1 (6 bases). The CDR3 runs to 13 residues. V was cut by 10 bases and J by 2 bases, with 15 bases left in between. Germline CDR1 reads SEHNR; CDR2 reads FQNEAQ (reference sequence). CDR3 DNA: TGTGCCATGGAGGAAAGGACAGCCTACGAGCAGTACTTC. It is translated as CAMEERTAYEQYF.

The gene calls are TRBV5-4 and TRBJ1-1; no reliable D call. CDR3 length: 14 residues. Trimming cost V 0 bases and J 3 bases, with 9 bases left between them. Germline V gene data show CDR1 as SGHNT and CDR2 as YYREEE (reference sequence). This CDR3 reads CASSLGGSHTEAFF. Here the CDR3 DNA reads TGTGCCAGCAGCTTGGGAGGGTCGCACACTGAAGCTTTCTTT.

V gene TRBV5-6 combines with J gene TRBJ1-2, with unresolved D. Germline V gene data show CDR1 as SGHDT and CDR2 as YYEEEE. The CDR3 is 15 residues long. The ends were cut back, 1 base at V and 7 bases at J, with 17 bases in the middle. The CDR3 here is CASSLYLTNGGGYTF. The CDR3 DNA follows: TGTGCCAGCAGCTTGTATTTGACGAATGGAGGTGGCTACACCTTC.

The rearrangement joins TRBV9 to TRBJ2-7; 7 bases are shared with TRBD1. The CDR3 spans 15 residues. Germline lookup yields CDR1 SGDLS and CDR2 YYNGEE. The V segment lost 4 bases and the J segment 0 bases; nucleotides outside the gene matches: 7. The DNA for the CDR3 is TGTGCCAGCAGCTGGGACAGTGATCCCTCCTACGAGCAGTACTTC. Amino acid sequence: CASSWDSDPSYEQYF.

The V and J genes are TRBV7-3 and TRBJ2-1; 10 positions match TRBD2. Germline loops: CDR1 SGHTA, CDR2 FQGTGA. Germline trimming cut 3 bases from V and 5 bases from J; bases unmatched to any gene: 4. The CDR3 consists of 15 residues. Here the CDR3 DNA reads TGTGCCAGCAGCTTTACTAGCGGGGCGAACAATGAGCAGTTCTTC. Protein product: CASSFTSGANNEQFF.

The chain carries TRBV5-4 and TRBJ2-5; TRBD2 aligns across 10 bases. After removal of 0 bases from V and 2 bases from J, the junction contained 4 bases not matched to a gene. In germline, CDR1 is SGHNT, CDR2 YYREEE (reference sequence). This CDR3 has 16 residues. The CDR3 here is CASSLGLAGRQETQYF. The CDR3 nucleotides are TGTGCCAGCAGCTTGGGACTAGCGGGCCGTCAAGAGACCCAGTACTTC. Combining the CDR3 with reference TRBV5-4 and TRBJ2-5 gives the whole variable domain ETGVTQSPTHLIKTRGQQVTLRCSSQSGHNTVSWYQQALGQGPQFIFQYYREEENGRGNFPPRFSGLQFPNYSSELNVNALELDDSALYLCASSLGLAGRQETQYFGPGTRLLVL.